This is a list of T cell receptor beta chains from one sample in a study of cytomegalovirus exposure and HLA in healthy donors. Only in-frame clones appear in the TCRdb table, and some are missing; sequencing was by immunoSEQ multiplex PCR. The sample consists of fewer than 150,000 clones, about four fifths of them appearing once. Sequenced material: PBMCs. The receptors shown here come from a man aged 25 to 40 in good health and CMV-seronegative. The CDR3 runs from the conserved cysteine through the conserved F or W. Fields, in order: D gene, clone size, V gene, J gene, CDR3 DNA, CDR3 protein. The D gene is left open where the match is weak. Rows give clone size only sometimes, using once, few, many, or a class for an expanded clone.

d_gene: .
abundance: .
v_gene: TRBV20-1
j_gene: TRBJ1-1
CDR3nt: TGCAGCGTTGGGGCAGGGCCTGAAGCTTTCTTT
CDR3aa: CSVGAGPEAFF

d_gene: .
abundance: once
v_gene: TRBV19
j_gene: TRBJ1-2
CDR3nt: TGTGCCAGTAGTATAGATACAGGAAACTATGGCTACACCTTC
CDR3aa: CASSIDTGNYGYTF

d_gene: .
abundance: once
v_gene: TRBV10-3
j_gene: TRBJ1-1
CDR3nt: TGTGCCATCAGTGGCCAGGGAGGGTCTGAAGCTTTCTTT
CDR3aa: CAISGQGGSEAFF

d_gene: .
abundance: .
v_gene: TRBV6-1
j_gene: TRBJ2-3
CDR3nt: TGTGCCACCCTGTTTGCAGGGGATCGCACAGATACGCAGTATTTT
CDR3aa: CATLFAGDRTDTQYF

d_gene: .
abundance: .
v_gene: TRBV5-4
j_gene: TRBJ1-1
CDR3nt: TGTGCCAGCAGCTTCGGGGGAACTGAAGCTTTCTTT
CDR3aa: CASSFGGTEAFF

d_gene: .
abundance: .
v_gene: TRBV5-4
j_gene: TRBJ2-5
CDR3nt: TGTGCCAGCAGCTTGTATCTGGAGACCCAGTACTTC
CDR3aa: CASSLYLETQYF

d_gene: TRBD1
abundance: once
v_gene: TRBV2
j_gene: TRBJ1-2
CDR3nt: TGTGCCAGCAGGCCCATACAGGGGGCGCTTAGTGGCTACACCTTC
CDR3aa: CASRPIQGALSGYTF

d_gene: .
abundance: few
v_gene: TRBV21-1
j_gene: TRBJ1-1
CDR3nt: TGTGCCAGCAGCAATCTGTCCAGACTTGACACTGAAGCTTTCTTT
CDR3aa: CASSNLSRLDTEAFF

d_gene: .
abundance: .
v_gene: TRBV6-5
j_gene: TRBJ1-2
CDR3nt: TGTGCCAGCAGTTACTACGCAGGGTCGACCTCCTATGGCTACACCTTC
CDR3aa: CASSYYAGSTSYGYTF

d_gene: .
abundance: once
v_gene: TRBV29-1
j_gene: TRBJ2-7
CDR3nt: TGCAGCGTGGGACTCCGTCCCTACGAGCAGTACTTC
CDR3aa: CSVGLRPYEQYF

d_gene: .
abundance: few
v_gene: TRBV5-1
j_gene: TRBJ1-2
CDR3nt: TGCGCCAGCAGCTCCCAGGCTCCCAGAATAGATGGCTACCCCTTC
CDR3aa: CASSSQAPRIDGYPF

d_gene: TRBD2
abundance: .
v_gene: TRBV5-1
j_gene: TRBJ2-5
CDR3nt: TGCGCCAGCAGCTCCGGGACTAGCGGGGGAGAGACCCAGTACTTC
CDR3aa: CASSSGTSGGETQYF

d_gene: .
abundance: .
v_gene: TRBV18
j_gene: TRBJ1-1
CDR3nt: TGTGCCAGTTTGGACAGCCTGAACACTGAAGCTTTCTTT
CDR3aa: CASLDSLNTEAFF

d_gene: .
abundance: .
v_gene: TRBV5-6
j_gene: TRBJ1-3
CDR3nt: TGTGCCAGCAGCCCCACAGGGAACTCTGGAAACACCATATATTTT
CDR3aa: CASSPTGNSGNTIYF

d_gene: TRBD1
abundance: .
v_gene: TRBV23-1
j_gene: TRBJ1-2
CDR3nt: TGCGCCAGCACGACAGGGCTGAACTATGGCTACACCTTC
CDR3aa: CASTTGLNYGYTF

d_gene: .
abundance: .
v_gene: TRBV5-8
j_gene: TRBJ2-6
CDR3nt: TGTGCCAGCAACCCCAGGGGCTACCGGGCCAACGTCCTGACTTTC
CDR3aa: CASNPRGYRANVLTF

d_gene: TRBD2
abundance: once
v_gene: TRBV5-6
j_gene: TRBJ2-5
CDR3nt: TGTGCCAGCAGCCAGAAAGCGGGGCACCACCAAGAGACCCAGTACTTC
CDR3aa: CASSQKAGHHQETQYF

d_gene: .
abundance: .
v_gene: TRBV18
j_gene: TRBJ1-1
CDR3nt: TGTGCCAGCTCACCAGGGCAGGGAGGGAGGCCTGAAGCTTTCTTT
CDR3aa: CASSPGQGGRPEAFF

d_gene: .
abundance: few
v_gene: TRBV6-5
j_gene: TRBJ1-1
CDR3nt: TGTGCCAGCAGTTACGGCGGGGCCTCACCTGAAGCTTTCTTT
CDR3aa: CASSYGGASPEAFF

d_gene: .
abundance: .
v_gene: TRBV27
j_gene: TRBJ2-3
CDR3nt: TGTGCCAGCACTGGCGGCTCCGGGATCACAGATACGCAGTATTTT
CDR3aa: CASTGGSGITDTQYF

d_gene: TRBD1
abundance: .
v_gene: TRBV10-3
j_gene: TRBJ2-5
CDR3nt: TGTGCCATCAGTGAGGGACAGGGAGAGACCCAGTACTTC
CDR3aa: CAISEGQGETQYF

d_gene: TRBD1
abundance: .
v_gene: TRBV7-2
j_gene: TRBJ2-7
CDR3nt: TGTGCCAGCAGCTTAGATGGACAGGTGAATTTTTACGAGCAGTACTTC
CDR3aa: CASSLDGQVNFYEQYF

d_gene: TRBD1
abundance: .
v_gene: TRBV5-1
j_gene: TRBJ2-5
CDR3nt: TGCGCCAGCAGCAAGACAGGGCTCGAGACCCAGTACTTC
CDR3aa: CASSKTGLETQYF

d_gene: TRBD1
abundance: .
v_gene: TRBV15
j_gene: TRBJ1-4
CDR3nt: TGTGCCACCAGCAGATCGATGGGACAGGGGCACGGAGGACTGTTTTTT
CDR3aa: CATSRSMGQGHGGLFF

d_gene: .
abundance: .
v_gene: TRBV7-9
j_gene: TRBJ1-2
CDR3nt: TGTGCCAGCAGCTTAGGGGGAACTAGGGGCTACACCTTC
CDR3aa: CASSLGGTRGYTF

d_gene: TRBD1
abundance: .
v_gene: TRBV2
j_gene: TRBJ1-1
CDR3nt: TGTGCCAGCAGGTCAAGAGGGGGCTTGAACACTGAAGCTTTCTTT
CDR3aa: CASRSRGGLNTEAFF

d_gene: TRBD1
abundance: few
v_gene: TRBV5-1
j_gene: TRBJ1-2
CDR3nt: TGCGCCAGCAGCTCAGCCGGGACAGTCTATGGCTACACCTTC
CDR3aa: CASSSAGTVYGYTF

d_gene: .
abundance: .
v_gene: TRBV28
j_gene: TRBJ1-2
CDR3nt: TGTGCCAGCAGTTTCGGGACACAAAACTATGGCTACACCTTC
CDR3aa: CASSFGTQNYGYTF

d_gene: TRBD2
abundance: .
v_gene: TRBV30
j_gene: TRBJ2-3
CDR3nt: TGTGCCTGGAGTTCCACTGGGACTAGCGGGAGGGCGGATACGCAGTATTTT
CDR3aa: CAWSSTGTSGRADTQYF

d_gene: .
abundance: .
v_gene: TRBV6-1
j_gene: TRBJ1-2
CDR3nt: TGTGCCAGCAGTGCGACCGGGTCGATTAACTATGGCTACACCTTC
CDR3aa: CASSATGSINYGYTF

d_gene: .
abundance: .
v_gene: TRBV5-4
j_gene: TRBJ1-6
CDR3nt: TGTGCCAGCAGTTGGAACGGAGGGGCCTATAATTCACCCCTCCACTTT
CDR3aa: CASSWNGGAYNSPLHF

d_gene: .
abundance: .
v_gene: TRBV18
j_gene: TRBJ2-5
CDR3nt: TGTGCCAGCTCACAGGGAGATCAAGAGACCCAGTACTTC
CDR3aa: CASSQGDQETQYF

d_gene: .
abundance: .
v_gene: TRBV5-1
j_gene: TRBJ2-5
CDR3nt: TGCGCCAGCAGCTTGGCCAGGGCAGAGACCCAGTACTTC
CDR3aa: CASSLARAETQYF

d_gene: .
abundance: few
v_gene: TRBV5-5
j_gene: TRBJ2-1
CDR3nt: TGTGCCAGCAGCTGGACGGAGAGCGGTTTGTCCTACAATGAGCAGTTCTTC
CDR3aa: CASSWTESGLSYNEQFF

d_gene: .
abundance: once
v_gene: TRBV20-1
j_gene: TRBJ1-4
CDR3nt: TGCAGTGCTAGTTCAGACATACCACTGTTTTTT
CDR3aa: CSASSDIPLFF

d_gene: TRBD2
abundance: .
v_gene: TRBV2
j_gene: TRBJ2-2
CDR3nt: TGTGCCAGCAGTGCGGGTAGCGGGGGGCGCGGGGAGCTGTTTTTT
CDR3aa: CASSAGSGGRGELFF

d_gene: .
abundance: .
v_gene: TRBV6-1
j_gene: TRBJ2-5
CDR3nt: TGTGCCATTAGGGGGGGCGGGCAAGAGACCCAGTACTTC
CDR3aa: CAIRGGGQETQYF

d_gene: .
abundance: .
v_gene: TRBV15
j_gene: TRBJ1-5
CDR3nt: TGTGCCACCAGCACTAAACAGGGTTTAAGCAATCAGCCCCAGCATTTT
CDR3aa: CATSTKQGLSNQPQHF

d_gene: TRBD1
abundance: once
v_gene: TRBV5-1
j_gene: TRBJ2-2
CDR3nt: TGCGCCAGCAGCACCACAGGGGGCCTAAACACCGGGGAGCTGTTTTTT
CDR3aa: CASSTTGGLNTGELFF

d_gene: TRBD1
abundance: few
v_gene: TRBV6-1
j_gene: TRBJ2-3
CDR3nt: TGTGCCAGCAGGGAAAGGGACAGGCAAAGCACAGATACGCAGTATTTT
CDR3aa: CASRERDRQSTDTQYF

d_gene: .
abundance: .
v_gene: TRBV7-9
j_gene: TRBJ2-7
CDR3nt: TGTGCCAGCAGCTTGTCGCAGGGGAGTATCTCCTACGAGCAGTACTTC
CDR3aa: CASSLSQGSISYEQYF

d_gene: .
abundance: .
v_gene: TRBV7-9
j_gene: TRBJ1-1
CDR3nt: TGTGCCAGCAGCTTAACTGGGGGCCGAGCTTTCTTT
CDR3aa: CASSLTGGRAFF

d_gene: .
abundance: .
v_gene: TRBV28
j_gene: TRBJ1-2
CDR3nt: TGTGCCAGCAGGCCGGGAGCCCTCGCTAAAGGCTACACCTTC
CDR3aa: CASRPGALAKGYTF

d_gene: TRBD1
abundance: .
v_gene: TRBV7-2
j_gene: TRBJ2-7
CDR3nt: TGTGCCAGCAGCTCTTACAGGGGTCGACACTATACCGAGCAGTACTTC
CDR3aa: CASSSYRGRHYTEQYF

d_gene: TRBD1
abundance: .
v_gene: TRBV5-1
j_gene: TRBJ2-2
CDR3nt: TGCGCCAGCAGCGTGGACAGGTCTCGGGAGCTGTTTTTT
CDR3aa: CASSVDRSRELFF

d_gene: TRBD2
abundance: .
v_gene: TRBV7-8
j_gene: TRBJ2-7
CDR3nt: TGTGCCAGCAGCTTGGTTAGCGGGGGGGTCTACGAGCAGTACTTC
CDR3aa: CASSLVSGGVYEQYF

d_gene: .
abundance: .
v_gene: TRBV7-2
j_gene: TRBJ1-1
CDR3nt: TGTGCCAGCAGCTTACATCTCTTAATGGGACACTCGAACACTGAAGCTTTCTTT
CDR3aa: CASSLHLLMGHSNTEAFF

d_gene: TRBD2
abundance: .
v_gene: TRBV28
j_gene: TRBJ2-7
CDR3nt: TGTGCCAGCAGTACTAGCGGGGCCGCCTACGAGCAGTACTTC
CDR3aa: CASSTSGAAYEQYF

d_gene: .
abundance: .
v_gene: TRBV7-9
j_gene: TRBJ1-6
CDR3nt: TGTGCCAGCAGTAGAAGTAATTCACCCCTCCACTTT
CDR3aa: CASSRSNSPLHF

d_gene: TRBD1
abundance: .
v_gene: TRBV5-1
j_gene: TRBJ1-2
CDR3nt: TGCGCCAGCAGCTTGGCAGGGGACAGGGTTCGGAACTATGGCTACACCTTC
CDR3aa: CASSLAGDRVRNYGYTF

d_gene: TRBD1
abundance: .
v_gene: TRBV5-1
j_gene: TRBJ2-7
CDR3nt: TGCGCCAGCAGCTTGGGACAGGGGGGGTCCTACGAGCAGTACTTC
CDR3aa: CASSLGQGGSYEQYF

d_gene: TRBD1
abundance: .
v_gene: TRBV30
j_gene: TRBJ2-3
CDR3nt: TGTGCCTGGAGTGACAATTCGGGACAGGGAGCCACAGATACGCAGTATTTT
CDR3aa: CAWSDNSGQGATDTQYF

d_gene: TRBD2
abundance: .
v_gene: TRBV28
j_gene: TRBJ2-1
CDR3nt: TGTGCCAGCAGTTCCCTAGCGGGAGAATCCTACAATGAGCAGTTCTTC
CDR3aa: CASSSLAGESYNEQFF

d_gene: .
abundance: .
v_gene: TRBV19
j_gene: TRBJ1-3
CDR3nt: TGTGCCAGTAGTAAACTGACAGAAATCGGAAACACCATATATTTT
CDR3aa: CASSKLTEIGNTIYF